This TCR beta chain was identified during a study of beta chain features in type 1 diabetes. Trimming left V 5 bases short and J 0 bases short, with 20 bases between. The germline gives CDR1 SGHAT, CDR2 FQNNGV. CDR3 length equals 18 residues. The study reverse transcribed the entire isolated RNA, so it sequenced expressed TCRB transcripts. Assay: immunoSEQ multiplex PCR; the TCRdb copy retains only in-frame clones and omits some. The repertoire holds 40,000 to 45,000 clones, around 52% seen once, with 2.1% in the top ten. In regard to this clone: Its antigen is currently unknown.

Overall study results and limits: Short templates might get an advantage during PCR, and this would be equal in patients and controls. Among patients, naive, central memory and Treg TCRB repertoires appeared more similar than among healthy donors.

The sequence came from a woman in her late teens or twenties in good health. The sample taken for sequencing was Tregs from blood. J is TRBJ2-4 and V is TRBV11-2; D possibly corresponds to TRBD2 (5 bases). The DNA of the CDR3 is TGTGCCAGCAGCATCTCGGACGGGAAAATCTTAGCCAAAAACATTCAGTACTTC. As protein: CASSISDGKILAKNIQYF.